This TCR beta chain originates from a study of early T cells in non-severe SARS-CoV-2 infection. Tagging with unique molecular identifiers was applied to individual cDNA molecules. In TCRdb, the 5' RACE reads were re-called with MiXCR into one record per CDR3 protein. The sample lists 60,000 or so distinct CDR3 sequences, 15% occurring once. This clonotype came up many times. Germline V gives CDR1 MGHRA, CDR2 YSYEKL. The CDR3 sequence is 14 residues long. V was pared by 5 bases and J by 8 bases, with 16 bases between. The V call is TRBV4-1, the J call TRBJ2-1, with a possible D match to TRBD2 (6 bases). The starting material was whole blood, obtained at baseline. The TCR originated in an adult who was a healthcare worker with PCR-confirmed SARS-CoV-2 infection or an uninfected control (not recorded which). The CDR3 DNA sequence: TGCGCCAGCAGCAAACAGGTGGCTAGCGATGAGCAGTTCTTC. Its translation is CASSKQVASDEQFF.